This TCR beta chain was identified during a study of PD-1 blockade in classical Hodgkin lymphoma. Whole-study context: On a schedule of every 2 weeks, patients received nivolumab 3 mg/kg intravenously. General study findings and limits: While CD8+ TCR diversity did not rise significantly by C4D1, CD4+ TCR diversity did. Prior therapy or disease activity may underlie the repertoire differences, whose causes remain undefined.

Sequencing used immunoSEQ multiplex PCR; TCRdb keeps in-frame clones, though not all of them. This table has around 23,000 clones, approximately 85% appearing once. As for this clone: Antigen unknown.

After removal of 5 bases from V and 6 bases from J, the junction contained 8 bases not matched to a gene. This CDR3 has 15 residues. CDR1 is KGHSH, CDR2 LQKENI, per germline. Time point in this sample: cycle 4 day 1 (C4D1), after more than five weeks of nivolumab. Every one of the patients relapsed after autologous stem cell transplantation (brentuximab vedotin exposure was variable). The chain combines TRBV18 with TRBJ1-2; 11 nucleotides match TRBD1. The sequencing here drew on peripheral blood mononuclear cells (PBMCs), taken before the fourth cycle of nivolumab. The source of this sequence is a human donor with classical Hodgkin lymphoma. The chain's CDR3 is CASSFGQGAWDGYTF. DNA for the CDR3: TGTGCCAGCTCATTTGGACAGGGGGCTTGGGATGGCTACACCTTC. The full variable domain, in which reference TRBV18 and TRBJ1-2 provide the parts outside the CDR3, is NAGVMQNPRHLVRRRGQEARLRCSPMKGHSHVYWYRQLPEEGLKFMVYLQKENIIDESGMPKERFSAEFPKEGPSILRIQQVVRGDSAAYFCASSFGQGAWDGYTFGSGTRLTVV.